The 28 T cell receptor beta chains below all came from one sample that was sequenced in a study of OX40 agonist ivuxolimab in advanced cancers. Data came from immunoSEQ multiplex PCR; TCRdb stores just in-frame clones and leaves some out. The profile covers 50,000 to 75,000 clones, with roughly nine tenths appearing a single time and 0.3% to 0.35% taken by the ten largest. The sample was CD4+ or CD8+ T cells sorted from blood, taken in a trial of the OX40 agonist ivuxolimab. These receptor sequences come from an adult with an advanced solid tumor such as melanoma, head and neck, liver or kidney cancer.

The J gene is TRBJ2-3, the V gene TRBV10-3; D is unclear. Trimming removed 0 bases at V and 0 bases at J, with 4 bases between. The CDR3 is made up of 14 amino acids. Germline values: CDR1 ENHRY, CDR2 SYGVKD. The CDR3 nucleotides read TGTGCCATCAGTGAGTCGACGAGCACAGATACGCAGTATTTT. It translates to CAISESTSTDTQYF.

This clone was observed once. The V gene is TRBV6-5, the J gene TRBJ2-3; TRBD2 is a possible D gene (6 bases). V was clipped by 5 bases and J by 0 bases, with 12 bases between them. Germline loops: CDR1 MNHEY, CDR2 SVGAGI. CDR3 length equals 15 residues. CDR3 bases: TGTGCCAGCAGTCCGGGCGGGGCTAGCACAGATACGCAGTATTTT. Translated, it gives CASSPGGASTDTQYF.

The chain joins TRBV2 to TRBJ2-7; no reliable D call. Germline V CDR1 and CDR2: SNHLY, FYNNEI. The CDR3 length is 11 residues. Trimming took 5 bases from V and 1 from J, leaving 3 bases between them. This CDR3 reads CASSTSYEQYF. For the CDR3, the DNA is TGTGCCAGCAGTACTTCCTACGAGCAGTACTTC.

Of note for this clone: Other DNA sequences in the same sample also yield this CDR3. The chain has TRBV7-2 and TRBJ1-5; D remains ambiguous. V gave up 3 bases and J gave up 0 bases, with 6 bases separating them. The CDR3 has 14 residues. Germline V gene data show CDR1 as SGHTA and CDR2 as FQGNSA. In DNA form, the CDR3 reads TGTGCCAGCAGCTTTAAGTATAGCAATCAGCCCCAGCATTTT. Encoded protein: CASSFKYSNQPQHF.

This clone appeared once. The DNA for the CDR3 is TGTGCCAGCAGTGCCAAGGGGTACACTGAAGCTTTCTTT. Translation gives CASSAKGYTEAFF. The V call is TRBV6-1, the J call TRBJ1-1, with D perhaps TRBD1 (5 bases). The CDR3 spans 13 residues. Per germline, CDR1 MNHNS and CDR2 SASEGT. Trimming cost V 4 bases and J 3 bases, with 9 bases left between them.

This chain links TRBV5-4 with TRBJ1-3; 9 bases are a match to TRBD1. This CDR3 has 14 residues. Germline CDR1 is SGHNT and CDR2 is YYREEE (reference sequence). Trimming removed 4 bases from V and 5 bases from J; junction bases left unmatched: 4. The CDR3 protein is CASSRDRERNTIYF. In DNA form, the CDR3 reads TGTGCCAGCAGCCGGGACAGGGAGCGAAACACCATATATTTT.

The J gene is TRBJ2-7, the V gene TRBV9, with D perhaps being TRBD1 or TRBD2 (6 bases each). CDR1 is SGDLS, CDR2 YYNGEE, per germline. Trimming stripped 4 bases from V and 2 bases from J, with 16 bases between. This CDR3 spans 15 amino acids. As DNA, the CDR3 is TGTGCCAGCAGCCCCATGTCGGGGGCGACCTACGAGCAGTACTTC. Protein: CASSPMSGATYEQYF.

The chain carries TRBV6-5 and TRBJ2-7, with 8 bases fitting TRBD2. The germline V gene encodes CDR1 MNHEY and CDR2 SVGAGI. There are 14 residues in the CDR3. V shed 6 bases and J 7 bases; nucleotides not matched to a gene: 11. CDR3 nucleotide sequence: TGTGCCAGCAGGAGGGACTTTCGGGGGGGGGAGCAGTACTTC. It specifies CASRRDFRGGEQYF.

This chain joins TRBV5-1 and TRBJ2-7; TRBD1 matches at 7 bases. Germline V lookup: CDR1 SGHRS, CDR2 YFSETQ. The CDR3 totals 14 residues. Trimming cost V 0 bases and J 3 bases; bases outside gene matches: 3. CDR3 protein: CASSLAGQNYEQYF. Here the CDR3 DNA reads TGCGCCAGCAGCTTGGCGGGACAGAACTACGAGCAGTACTTC. Filled out from reference TRBV5-1 and TRBJ2-7, the complete variable domain reads KAGVTQTPRYLIKTRGQQVTLSCSPISGHRSVSWYQQTPGQGLQFLFEYFSETQRNKGNFPGRFSGRQFSNSRSEMNVSTLELGDSALYLCASSLAGQNYEQYFGPGTRLTVT.

This clone appeared a few times. V and J are TRBV4-1 and TRBJ2-1; 10 nucleotides match TRBD1. This CDR3 is 16 amino acids long. With V trimmed by 4 bases and J by 5 bases, 8 bases remained unmatched. CDR1 MGHRA and CDR2 YSYEKL come from the germline V gene. CDR3 bases: TGCGCCAGCAGCCTGCAAGCGGGACAGGGGCACAATGAGCAGTTCTTC. Its protein is CASSLQAGQGHNEQFF.

The rearrangement uses TRBV14 and TRBJ1-4; D is perhaps TRBD1 (6 bases). The germline V and J ends were trimmed by 4 bases and 5 bases, with 14 bases remaining between them. The germline V gene encodes CDR1 SGHDN and CDR2 FVKESK. CDR3 size: 15 residues. CDR3 DNA sequence: TGTGCCAGCAGCCCTCGGACAGAAGCGAATGAAAAACTGTTTTTT. Translated: CASSPRTEANEKLFF.

V and J are TRBV7-3 and TRBJ2-6; either TRBD1 or TRBD2 may supply D (5 bases each). Germline assignment: CDR1 SGHTA and CDR2 FQGTGA. V gave up 5 bases and J gave up 3 bases, with 14 bases separating them. The CDR3 runs 16 residues. CDR3 nucleotide sequence: TGTGCCAGCAGCGCACCGGGGCGGATTGGGGCCAACGTCCTGACTTTC. Protein sequence: CASSAPGRIGANVLTF.

The genes are TRBV6-6 and TRBJ2-5; 7 bases agree with TRBD2. Per germline, CDR1 MNHNY and CDR2 SVGAGI (reference sequence). After removal of 2 bases from V and 3 bases from J, the junction contained 3 bases not matched to a gene. This CDR3 comprises 14 residues. CDR3 bases: TGTGCCAGCAGTTACGGGACTATTGAAGAGACCCAGTACTTC. Translation gives CASSYGTIEETQYF.

A remark on this clone: It is unclear where the CDR3 begins or ends on the DNA, so no DNA is shown, and the CDR3 is as TCRdb lists it. The chain has TRBV21-1 and TRBJ2-3; the D call TRBD2 from the table was never checked on the DNA. TRBV21-1 is termed a pseudogene. Both ends counted, the CDR3 spans 16 residues. CDR3: CASTRWGGGAADTQYF.

V is TRBV5-4 and J is TRBJ2-7, with D possibly matching TRBD1 (5 bases). The V end lost 0 bases, the J end lost 4 bases, and 8 bases lay between the germline ends. The germline V gene has CDR1 SGHNT and CDR2 YYREEE (reference sequence). This CDR3 region has 13 residues. This chain's CDR3 is CASSLEQEYEQYF. The CDR3 bases are TGTGCCAGCAGCTTGGAACAGGAGTACGAGCAGTACTTC.

This clone was seen a few times. This chain joins TRBV6-5 and TRBJ2-7, with D perhaps TRBD2 (7 bases). V gave up 4 bases and J gave up 5 bases, with 15 bases separating them. Germline V CDR1 and CDR2: MNHEY, SVGAGI. CDR3 length: 14 amino acids. CDR3 region: CASSWRGGLNEQYF. CDR3 nucleotides: TGTGCCAGCAGTTGGAGGGGGGGCTTGAACGAGCAGTACTTC.

The gene calls are TRBV7-2 and TRBJ1-6, with D hard to call. Germline-derived CDR1 and CDR2 are SGHTA and FQGNSA. V lost 3 bases and J lost 6, with 15 bases in between. The CDR3 has 16 residues. Written as DNA, the CDR3 is TGTGCCAGCAGCTTCTCCCCGGGCCGGGGTAATTCACCCCTCCACTTT. Translation gives CASSFSPGRGNSPLHF.

The V call is TRBV6-1, the J call TRBJ1-5; 8 bases are a match to TRBD1. The trim removed 1 base at V and 2 bases at J, leaving 7 bases unmatched. Germline V gene sequence: CDR1 MNHNS, CDR2 SASEGT. The CDR3 consists of 17 residues. In DNA form, the CDR3 reads TGTGCCAGCAGTGAAGGGGCAGGGGGCCAGGGCAATCAGCCCCAGCATTTT. Protein: CASSEGAGGQGNQPQHF.

This clone has just a few counts. The V and J genes are TRBV10-3 and TRBJ1-3, with D unclear. V was trimmed by 8 bases and J by 4 bases, leaving 6 bases between them. CDR3 length: 11 residues. Germline loops: CDR1 ENHRY, CDR2 SYGVKD. The CDR3 DNA is TGTGCCATCTTACAAGGAAACACCATATATTTT. Protein sequence: CAILQGNTIYF.

The chain carries TRBV5-1 and TRBJ2-3; 8 bases match TRBD1. The CDR3 spans 16 residues. The V and J ends lost 5 bases and 1 base, in that order; junction bases with no gene match: 9. Germline CDR1 reads SGHRS; CDR2 reads YFSETQ. The CDR3 sequence: CASSSGQGAGTDTQYF. The CDR3 DNA reads as TGCGCCAGCAGTTCTGGACAGGGAGCGGGCACAGATACGCAGTATTTT.

V and J are TRBV7-9 and TRBJ2-3, with 9 nucleotides matching TRBD1. The germline CDR1 and CDR2 sequences are SEHNR and FQNEAQ (reference sequence). J was trimmed by 3 bases and V by 2 bases; bases with no gene match: 3. The CDR3 runs 15 residues. In nucleotides, the CDR3 is TGTGCCAGCAGCTTAAACAGGGGGCTAACAGATACGCAGTATTTT. Translation gives CASSLNRGLTDTQYF.

The chain uses TRBV11-2 and TRBJ1-1, with TRBD1 as a possible D gene (6 bases). The CDR3 length is 15 residues. Between the trimmed V and J ends, which lost 3 bases and 4 bases, there was a span of 15 bases. Per germline, CDR1 SGHAT and CDR2 FQNNGV. CDR3: CASSLRTGWSTEAFF. In DNA, the CDR3 is TGTGCCAGCAGCTTGAGAACAGGGTGGAGCACTGAAGCTTTCTTT.

The chain employs TRBV4-1 and TRBJ1-6; D possibly corresponds to TRBD1 (6 bases). V was clipped by 2 bases and J by 9 bases, with 17 bases between them. Germline V gives CDR1 MGHRA, CDR2 YSYEKL. The CDR3 length is 16 residues. The chain's CDR3 is CASSQRGGREGSPLHF. The CDR3 DNA reads as TGCGCCAGCAGCCAACGGGGGGGCAGGGAAGGTTCACCCCTCCACTTT.

The CDR3 loop reads CASSNHGQGVSPLHF. In DNA form, the CDR3 reads TGTGCCAGCAGCAACCATGGACAGGGAGTTTCACCCCTCCACTTT. The chain joins TRBV25-1 to TRBJ1-6; 8 nucleotides line up with TRBD1. Germline CDR1 and CDR2: MGHDK and SYGVNS. This CDR3 is built from 15 residues. The V segment lost 6 bases and the J segment 9 bases; nucleotides outside the gene matches: 10.

This clone was seen only a few times. V gene TRBV5-1 combines with J gene TRBJ2-6; no clear D. This CDR3 is built from 16 residues. CDR1 is SGHRS, CDR2 YFSETQ, per germline. The V and J ends lost 0 bases and 0 bases respectively, with 7 bases between them. CDR3 DNA sequence: TGCGCCAGCAGCTTGGGACATTACTCTGGGGCCAACGTCCTGACTTTC. Its protein product is CASSLGHYSGANVLTF.

This rearrangement joins TRBV27 to TRBJ1-5; 12 nucleotides match TRBD1. The CDR3 consists of 15 residues. CDR1 is MNHEY and CDR2 is SMNVEV in the germline V gene (reference sequence). Germline trimming cut 5 bases from V and 4 bases from J; bases unmatched to any gene: 3. The CDR3 protein is CASSGTGGWNQPQHF. The CDR3 DNA follows: TGTGCCAGCAGTGGGACAGGGGGCTGGAATCAGCCCCAGCATTTT.

The chain recombines TRBV29-1 with TRBJ2-7; D tentatively fits TRBD1 or TRBD2 (6 bases each). Trimming left V 7 bases short and J 0 bases short, with 16 bases between. The germline gives CDR1 SQVTM, CDR2 ANQGSEA. The CDR3 runs to 14 residues. CDR3 amino acids: CSAQGTGSSYEQYF. The CDR3 nucleotides read TGCAGCGCCCAGGGGACTGGGAGCTCCTACGAGCAGTACTTC.

The genes are TRBV29-1 and TRBJ1-1, with 9 nucleotides matching TRBD1. Trimming cost V 5 bases and J 1 base; bases outside gene matches: 11. CDR3 length: 16 residues. Germline-derived CDR1 and CDR2 are SQVTM and ANQGSEA. The CDR3 here is CSVSQRPGQGNTEAFF. The CDR3, as DNA: TGCAGCGTTTCCCAAAGACCGGGACAGGGGAACACTGAAGCTTTCTTT.